This is a list of T cell receptor beta chains from one sample in a study of T cells in Graves' hyperthyroidism and ophthalmopathy. TCRdb called the multiplex PCR reads again in MiXCR, with one record for every CDR3 protein. The data contain hundreds of thousands of distinct CDR3 sequences, 12% to 15% of them seen just once; the ten biggest clones take up 10% to 13%. The sequenced material came from blood. The receptor set was obtained from a woman aged 18 to 35 with Graves' hyperthyroidism. The CDR3 runs from the conserved cysteine through the conserved F or W. D genes are given only for firm matches. The size field is filled for only some rows; it gives once, few, many or a size class.

CDR3 protein: CASSNFGGIGYEQYF
CDR3 DNA: TGTGCCAGCAGCAATTTTGGGGGGATAGGCTACGAGCAGTACTTC
J gene: TRBJ2-7
clone size: .
V gene: TRBV7-6
D gene: .

CDR3 protein: CSAKRVWNTEAFF
CDR3 DNA: TGCAGTGCTAAGAGGGTTTGGAACACTGAAGCTTTCTTT
J gene: TRBJ1-1
clone size: few
V gene: TRBV20-1
D gene: .

CDR3 protein: CASSTLAGEVGEQFF
CDR3 DNA: TGTGCCAGTAGTACCCTAGCGGGAGAGGTAGGTGAGCAGTTCTTC
J gene: TRBJ2-1
clone size: .
V gene: TRBV19
D gene: TRBD2

CDR3 protein: CASSIFTGGGEQYF
CDR3 DNA: TGTGCCAGTAGTATATTTACAGGGGGCGGCGAGCAGTACTTC
J gene: TRBJ2-7
clone size: few
V gene: TRBV19
D gene: TRBD1

CDR3 protein: CASSGGNLKEQYF
CDR3 DNA: TGTGCCAGCAGTGGCGGAAACCTTAAGGAGCAGTACTTC
J gene: TRBJ2-7
clone size: few
V gene: TRBV25-1
D gene: .

CDR3 protein: CACGHSQETQYF
CDR3 DNA: TGTGCCTGTGGACATAGCCAAGAGACCCAGTACTTC
J gene: TRBJ2-5
clone size: few
V gene: TRBV30
D gene: .

CDR3 protein: CASSLVTSRQETQYF
CDR3 DNA: TGTGCCAGCAGCTTAGTAACTTCGCGCCAAGAGACCCAGTACTTC
J gene: TRBJ2-5
clone size: .
V gene: TRBV7-9
D gene: .

CDR3 protein: CSVWTGTSGYNEQFF
CDR3 DNA: TGCAGCGTTTGGACCGGGACTAGCGGATACAATGAGCAGTTCTTC
J gene: TRBJ2-1
clone size: few
V gene: TRBV29-1
D gene: TRBD2

CDR3 protein: CASSYSSEQFF
CDR3 DNA: TGTGCCAGCAGTTACTCGTCTGAGCAGTTCTTC
J gene: TRBJ2-1
clone size: .
V gene: TRBV6-5
D gene: .

CDR3 protein: CASSPSNPYEQYF
CDR3 DNA: TGTGCCAGCAGTCCCTCCAATCCCTACGAGCAGTACTTC
J gene: TRBJ2-7
clone size: few
V gene: TRBV6-1
D gene: .

CDR3 protein: CASSDRIRGTEAFF
CDR3 DNA: TGTGCCAGCTCCGACCGGATTCGGGGCACTGAAGCTTTCTTT
J gene: TRBJ1-1
clone size: few
V gene: TRBV18
D gene: .

CDR3 protein: CASRPIRDKTEAFF
CDR3 DNA: TGTGCCAGCAGACCGATCCGGGACAAGACTGAAGCTTTCTTT
J gene: TRBJ1-1
clone size: few
V gene: TRBV6-1
D gene: .

CDR3 protein: CASSGGKFSGANVLTF
CDR3 DNA: TGTGCCAGTTCAGGGGGGAAATTCTCTGGGGCCAACGTCCTGACTTTC
J gene: TRBJ2-6
clone size: .
V gene: TRBV27
D gene: .

CDR3 protein: CSARPGQSEYQPQHF
CDR3 DNA: TGCAGTGCTAGACCGGGACAGAGTGAATATCAGCCCCAGCATTTT
J gene: TRBJ1-5
clone size: many
V gene: TRBV20-1
D gene: TRBD1

CDR3 protein: CASSAGTVPHKAFF
CDR3 DNA: TGTGCCAGCAGTGCTGGGACAGTTCCCCACAAAGCTTTCTTT
J gene: TRBJ1-1
clone size: few
V gene: TRBV6-1
D gene: TRBD1

CDR3 protein: CSVYSLGGYTF
CDR3 DNA: TGCAGCGTATACTCTCTTGGTGGCTACACCTTC
J gene: TRBJ1-2
clone size: .
V gene: TRBV29-1
D gene: .

CDR3 protein: CASNQQGRAGELFF
CDR3 DNA: TGTGCCAGCAACCAACAAGGGAGGGCCGGGGAGCTGTTTTTT
J gene: TRBJ2-2
clone size: .
V gene: TRBV5-6
D gene: TRBD2

CDR3 protein: CASSYVKAGGQQFF
CDR3 DNA: TGTGCCAGCAGTTACGTAAAAGCGGGAGGCCAGCAGTTCTTC
J gene: TRBJ2-1
clone size: .
V gene: TRBV6-5
D gene: TRBD2

CDR3 protein: CAWFGQGALQETQYF
CDR3 DNA: TGTGCCTGGTTCGGACAGGGGGCGTTACAAGAGACCCAGTACTTC
J gene: TRBJ2-5
clone size: many
V gene: TRBV30
D gene: TRBD1

CDR3 protein: CASSQDGNANTGELFF
CDR3 DNA: TGCGCCAGCAGCCAGGATGGAAACGCGAACACCGGGGAGCTGTTTTTT
J gene: TRBJ2-2
clone size: .
V gene: TRBV4-1
D gene: .

CDR3 protein: CAISESGLAGFFNEQFF
CDR3 DNA: TGTGCCATCAGTGAGTCTGGGCTAGCGGGATTTTTCAATGAGCAGTTCTTC
J gene: TRBJ2-1
clone size: .
V gene: TRBV10-3
D gene: TRBD2

CDR3 protein: CASSIFGENTEAFF
CDR3 DNA: TGTGCCAGTAGTATTTTTGGAGAGAACACTGAAGCTTTCTTT
J gene: TRBJ1-1
clone size: .
V gene: TRBV19
D gene: .

CDR3 protein: CASSLIGGGITEAFF
CDR3 DNA: TGTGCCAGCAGCCTTATAGGAGGGGGGATCACTGAAGCTTTCTTT
J gene: TRBJ1-1
clone size: .
V gene: TRBV16
D gene: .

CDR3 protein: CASSGRDYHPYNEQFF
CDR3 DNA: TGTGCCAGCAGCGGCCGGGACTACCATCCCTACAATGAGCAGTTCTTC
J gene: TRBJ2-1
clone size: many
V gene: TRBV9
D gene: TRBD2

CDR3 protein: CSARLGGGTEAFF
CDR3 DNA: TGCAGTGCTAGGCTTGGGGGAGGCACTGAAGCTTTCTTT
J gene: TRBJ1-1
clone size: many
V gene: TRBV20-1
D gene: .

CDR3 protein: CASSLGGVFASYNEQFF
CDR3 DNA: TGTGCCAGCAGCCTAGGGGGGGTCTTCGCCTCCTACAATGAGCAGTTCTTC
J gene: TRBJ2-1
clone size: few
V gene: TRBV27
D gene: .

CDR3 protein: CASSYGQINTEAFF
CDR3 DNA: TGTGCCAGCAGCTACGGACAGATCAACACTGAAGCTTTCTTT
J gene: TRBJ1-1
clone size: .
V gene: TRBV13
D gene: .

CDR3 protein: CASSLLDRLLRQPQHF
CDR3 DNA: TGTGCCAGCAGTTTACTGGACAGGCTTCTCAGGCAGCCCCAGCATTTT
J gene: TRBJ1-5
clone size: many
V gene: TRBV28
D gene: TRBD1

CDR3 protein: CSAMTRVQETQYF
CDR3 DNA: TGCAGTGCTATGACGAGGGTACAAGAGACCCAGTACTTC
J gene: TRBJ2-5
clone size: many
V gene: TRBV20-1
D gene: .

CDR3 protein: CASSLTRHNEQFF
CDR3 DNA: TGTGCCAGCAGCTTAACGAGACACAATGAGCAGTTCTTC
J gene: TRBJ2-1
clone size: many
V gene: TRBV7-3
D gene: .

CDR3 protein: CASSYSTGPETQYF
CDR3 DNA: TGTGCCAGCAGTTACTCAACAGGGCCGGAGACCCAGTACTTC
J gene: TRBJ2-5
clone size: few
V gene: TRBV6-5
D gene: .

CDR3 protein: CASSRSGQGAISPRGTEAFF
CDR3 DNA: TGCGCCAGCAGCCGATCGGGACAGGGGGCGATTAGCCCCCGGGGCACTGAAGCTTTCTTT
J gene: TRBJ1-1
clone size: .
V gene: TRBV5-1
D gene: TRBD1

CDR3 protein: CASSLAGGTSRNYEQYF
CDR3 DNA: TGTGCCAGCAGCTTAGCGGGAGGGACTAGCCGAAACTACGAGCAGTACTTC
J gene: TRBJ2-7
clone size: many
V gene: TRBV7-2
D gene: TRBD2

CDR3 protein: CASSLGGINYGYTF
CDR3 DNA: TGCGCCAGCAGCTTGGGTGGGATAAACTATGGCTACACCTTC
J gene: TRBJ1-2
clone size: many
V gene: TRBV5-1
D gene: .

CDR3 protein: CASSQGGSGYNEQFF
CDR3 DNA: TGTGCCAGCAGCCAAGGCGGTAGCGGCTACAATGAGCAGTTCTTC
J gene: TRBJ2-1
clone size: many
V gene: TRBV3-1
D gene: .

CDR3 protein: CASREDRGHFNYGYTF
CDR3 DNA: TGTGCCAGCAGAGAGGACAGGGGTCATTTCAACTATGGCTACACCTTC
J gene: TRBJ1-2
clone size: .
V gene: TRBV6-2/TRBV6-3
D gene: TRBD1

CDR3 protein: CASSYRSTEWSEKLFF
CDR3 DNA: TGTGCCAGCAGTTACCGGAGTACTGAGTGGTCGGAAAAACTGTTTTTT
J gene: TRBJ1-4
clone size: few
V gene: TRBV6-5
D gene: .

CDR3 protein: CSGTATGELFF
CDR3 DNA: TGCAGCGGGACAGCCACCGGGGAGCTGTTTTTT
J gene: TRBJ2-2
clone size: once
V gene: TRBV29-1
D gene: .

CDR3 protein: CASSPNRVSGNTIYF
CDR3 DNA: TGTGCCAGCTCACCAAACAGGGTATCCGGAAACACCATATATTTT
J gene: TRBJ1-3
clone size: .
V gene: TRBV18
D gene: .

CDR3 protein: CSAGLSGGGETQYF
CDR3 DNA: TGCAGTGCTGGGCTTAGCGGGGGGGGAGAGACCCAGTACTTC
J gene: TRBJ2-5
clone size: many
V gene: TRBV20-1
D gene: TRBD2

CDR3 protein: CSAYRAAHEKLFF
CDR3 DNA: TGCAGCGCCTACAGGGCAGCTCATGAAAAACTGTTTTTT
J gene: TRBJ1-4
clone size: .
V gene: TRBV29-1
D gene: .

CDR3 protein: CASSARLSTGSVNTEAFF
CDR3 DNA: TGTGCCAGCAGCGCCCGCCTTTCGACAGGGTCGGTGAACACTGAAGCTTTCTTT
J gene: TRBJ1-1
clone size: few
V gene: TRBV9
D gene: TRBD1

CDR3 protein: CASRIGGRKDTQYF
CDR3 DNA: TGTGCCAGCAGAATCGGGGGGAGGAAGGATACGCAGTATTTT
J gene: TRBJ2-3
clone size: .
V gene: TRBV28
D gene: TRBD2